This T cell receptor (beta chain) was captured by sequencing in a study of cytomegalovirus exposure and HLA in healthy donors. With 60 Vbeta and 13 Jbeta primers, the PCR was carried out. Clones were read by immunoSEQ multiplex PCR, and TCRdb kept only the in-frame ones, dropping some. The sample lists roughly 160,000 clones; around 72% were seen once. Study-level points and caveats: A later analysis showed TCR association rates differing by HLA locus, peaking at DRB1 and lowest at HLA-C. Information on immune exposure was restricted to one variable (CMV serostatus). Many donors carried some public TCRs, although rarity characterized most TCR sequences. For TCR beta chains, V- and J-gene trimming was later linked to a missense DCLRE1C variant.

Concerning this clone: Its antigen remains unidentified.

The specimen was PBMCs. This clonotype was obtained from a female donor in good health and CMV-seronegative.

The DNA for the CDR3 is TGCGCCAGCAGCCAAGAACCTAGAGGAGAGACCCAGTACTTC. This gives the protein CASSQEPRGETQYF. The chain links TRBV4-1 to TRBJ2-5; D is undetermined. Germline V CDR1 and CDR2: MGHRA, YSYEKL. Deletions cut 0 bases from V and 4 bases from J, with 9 bases between. CDR3 length equals 14 residues.